These 29 T cell receptor beta chains were all obtained from the same sample, sequenced in a study of T cell responses to AZD1222 COVID-19 vaccine. Profiled with immunoSEQ multiplex PCR; TCRdb holds only in-frame clones, not every one. Among over 150,000 clones, 88% were seen once, and the ten largest hold around 3%. The sample was peripheral blood, taken on day 0 of AZD1222 vaccination. Every receptor here comes from an adult in good health.

The chain has TRBV6-5 and TRBJ1-6; 12 positions match TRBD1. Germline V lookup: CDR1 MNHEY, CDR2 SVGAGI. V dropped 6 bases and J dropped 6; count of bases not matched to a gene: 3. CDR3 length equals 15 residues. CDR3 sequence: CASRGTGGFNSPLHF. CDR3 nucleotide sequence: TGTGCCAGCAGGGGGACAGGGGGCTTTAATTCACCCCTCCACTTT.

This sequence joins TRBV6-4 and TRBJ2-1; the D is unclear. CDR1 MRHNA and CDR2 SNTAGT come from the germline V gene. This CDR3 region has 13 residues. Trimming shortened V by 3 bases and J by 6 bases, and 9 bases separated the two germline ends. CDR3 region: CASSEGQFNEQFF. The CDR3 DNA follows: TGTGCCAGCAGTGAAGGGCAGTTCAATGAGCAGTTCTTC.

The V and J genes are TRBV7-2 and TRBJ2-1, with 9 bases aligning to TRBD2. Germline trimming cut 2 bases from V and 6 bases from J; bases unmatched to any gene: 8. CDR1 is SGHTA and CDR2 is FQGNSA in the germline V gene. The CDR3 loop spans 16 amino acids. In DNA form, the CDR3 reads TGTGCCAGCAGCTTAAGCGCCCTAGCGGGGAGCAATGAGCAGTTCTTC. Amino acid sequence: CASSLSALAGSNEQFF.

This chain joins TRBV18 and TRBJ1-1, with TRBD1 matching over 9 bases. J was trimmed by 0 bases and V by 6 bases; bases with no gene match: 2. The CDR3 is 14 amino acids. Germline CDR1 and CDR2: KGHSH and LQKENI. CDR3 nucleotides: TGTGCCAGCTCGGGACAGGGTATGAACACTGAAGCTTTCTTT. It is translated as CASSGQGMNTEAFF. Filled out from reference TRBV18 and TRBJ1-1, the complete variable domain reads NAGVMQNPRHLVRRRGQEARLRCSPMKGHSHVYWYRQLPEEGLKFMVYLQKENIIDESGMPKERFSAEFPKEGPSILRIQQVVRGDSAAYFCASSGQGMNTEAFFGQGTRLTVV.

The chain is built from TRBV18 and TRBJ1-6, with 8 bases that match TRBD1. The length of the CDR3 is 12 residues. The trim removed 3 bases at V and 15 bases at J, leaving 4 bases unmatched. The germline V gene encodes CDR1 KGHSH and CDR2 LQKENI. The CDR3 sequence is CASSPTGELLHF. CDR3 DNA: TGTGCCAGCTCACCGACAGGGGAGCTCCTCCACTTT.

The V gene is TRBV12-3 or TRBV12-4, the J gene TRBJ1-1; D unresolved. The CDR3 totals 11 residues. V was pared by 4 bases and J by 7 bases, with 7 bases between. CDR3 amino acids: CASSSAFEAFF. The CDR3 region has the DNA TGTGCCAGCAGTTCCGCTTTTGAAGCTTTCTTT.

The CDR3 nucleotides read TGTGCCAGCAGCTTACCACCCTCTGGAAACACCATATATTTT. Translation: CASSLPPSGNTIYF. The chain employs TRBV7-2 and TRBJ1-3, with no clear D. V lost 2 bases and J lost 0, with 5 bases in between. Germline CDR1 SGHTA, CDR2 FQGNSA. This CDR3 comprises 14 residues.

This sequence joins TRBV3-1 (or the pseudogene TRBV3-2) and TRBJ1-4; 9 bases are shared with TRBD1. This CDR3 is 15 amino acids long. Germline V gene data show CDR1 as LGHDT and CDR2 as YNNKEL (reference sequence). V shed 4 bases and J 7 bases; nucleotides not matched to a gene: 7. In DNA form, the CDR3 reads TGTGCCAGCAGCCTCCGGGACAGGGCCCCTGAAAAACTGTTTTTT. Encoded protein: CASSLRDRAPEKLFF.

This chain connects TRBV7-3 to TRBJ1-6; 8 bases map to TRBD1. The germline CDR1 and CDR2 sequences are SGHTA and FQGTGA. V gave up 4 bases and J gave up 6 bases; unmatched junction bases: 2. The CDR3 totals 14 residues. The CDR3 DNA follows: TGTGCCAGCAGCTCTCAGGGGGCTAATTCACCCCTCCACTTT. Its protein product is CASSSQGANSPLHF.

This chain links TRBV4-3 with TRBJ1-5; D not resolved. Germline-derived CDR1 and CDR2 are LGHNA and YSLEER. The CDR3 covers 16 residues. V was cut by 0 bases and J by 4 bases, with 13 bases left in between. In DNA form, the CDR3 reads TGCGCCAGCAGCCAAGACACCCGATCCTCAAATCAGCCCCAGCATTTT. It is translated as CASSQDTRSSNQPQHF.

Written as DNA, the CDR3 is TGTGCCAGCAGCCAATACAACAGGGGATTCGCCAACGTCCTGACTTTC. Its protein is CASSQYNRGFANVLTF. This chain links TRBV3-1 (or the pseudogene TRBV3-2) with TRBJ2-6; the match to TRBD1 covers 7 bases. Unmatched junction bases numbered 8, after V lost 2 bases and J lost 7 bases. This CDR3 has 16 amino acids. Germline V gene sequence: CDR1 LGHDT, CDR2 YNNKEL (reference sequence).

The V call is TRBV28, the J call TRBJ1-4; the D gene is possibly TRBD1 (6 bases). The CDR3 is made up of 16 amino acids. Trimming removed 5 bases at V and 4 bases at J, with 17 bases between. CDR1 and CDR2 (germline): MDHEN, SYDVKM. CDR3: CASSRDTLPVNEKLFF. The CDR3 region has the DNA TGTGCCAGCAGTCGGGACACTCTGCCGGTTAATGAAAAACTGTTTTTT.

V is TRBV4-3 and J is TRBJ2-3; the match to TRBD2 covers 9 bases. This CDR3 has 15 amino acids. V dropped 3 bases and J dropped 0; count of bases not matched to a gene: 1. Germline V gene lookup returns CDR1 LGHNA and CDR2 YSLEER. The CDR3 coding sequence is TGCGCCAGCAGCCACGGACTAGCGAGCACAGATACGCAGTATTTT. Its translation: CASSHGLASTDTQYF.

This clone was picked up many times. V gene TRBV19 combines with J gene TRBJ1-1, with D possibly matching TRBD1 (5 bases). This CDR3 comprises 13 residues. The V end was cut by 7 bases, the J end by 6 bases, with 15 bases between. CDR1 and CDR2 from the germline V gene are LNHDA and SQIVND (reference sequence). Here the CDR3 reads CASISGMGAEAFF. The CDR3 DNA reads as TGTGCCAGTATTTCAGGGATGGGCGCTGAAGCTTTCTTT.

The rearrangement joins TRBV21-1 to TRBJ1-5. TRBV21-1 is a known pseudogene. This CDR3 spans 17 amino acids. CDR3 loop: CATSPGRGCKVYQPQHF. As DNA, the CDR3 is TGTGCCACTTCCCCGGGACGGGGGTGCAAGGTATATCAGCCCCAGCATTTT.

V gene TRBV11-2 combines with J gene TRBJ2-2; 10 nucleotides line up with TRBD2. The length of the CDR3 is 16 residues. From germline, CDR1 is SGHAT and CDR2 FQNNGV. Germline trimming cut 5 bases from V and 3 bases from J; bases unmatched to any gene: 6. The CDR3 coding sequence is TGTGCCAGCAGCGCCGGGACTAGCGTCTACACCGGGGAGCTGTTTTTT. Encoded protein: CASSAGTSVYTGELFF.

This clone was detected only a few times. J is TRBJ1-5 and V is TRBV19, with 7 bases identical to TRBD1. The germline V gene has CDR1 LNHDA and CDR2 SQIVND (reference sequence). Losses at the gene ends were 3 bases for V and 2 bases for J; bases not matched to a gene: 7. The CDR3 is 16 residues long. Here the CDR3 reads CASSIVGGKGNQPQHF. CDR3 bases: TGTGCCAGTAGTATCGTAGGGGGCAAGGGCAATCAGCCCCAGCATTTT.

The chain joins TRBV19 to TRBJ1-2; D might be TRBD1 (5 bases). The CDR3 is made up of 17 amino acids. The V gene's germline CDR1 is LNHDA and CDR2 SQIVND (reference sequence). V was pared by 5 bases and J by 4 bases, with 23 bases between. In nucleotides, the CDR3 is TGTGCCAGTAGTTCTGCGATTCAGGGTTGGAAGGGCTATGGCTACACCTTC. Protein product: CASSSAIQGWKGYGYTF.

The chain is built from TRBV15 and TRBJ1-4; no definite D call. With 2 bases removed from V and 4 bases from J, the gap between germline ends came to 14 bases. The germline CDR1 and CDR2 sequences are LNHNV and YYDKDF (reference sequence). CDR3 length: 16 residues. CDR3 residues: CATSRSPTRDNEKLFF. CDR3 nucleotides: TGTGCCACCAGCAGATCCCCGACGCGGGATAATGAAAAACTGTTTTTT.

As for this clone: Other nucleotide sequences from this sample produce the same CDR3. The chain carries TRBV19 and TRBJ1-5, with 9 nucleotides matching TRBD1. After removal of 8 bases from V and 6 bases from J, the junction contained 5 bases not matched to a gene. CDR1 and CDR2 from the germline V gene are LNHDA and SQIVND (reference sequence). The CDR3 extends over 13 amino acids. The CDR3 reads CASGGTGSQPQHF. Written as DNA, the CDR3 is TGTGCCAGTGGGGGGACAGGGAGTCAGCCCCAGCATTTT.

V and J are TRBV12-3 or TRBV12-4 and TRBJ2-2; D might be TRBD1 (6 bases). V dropped 10 bases and J dropped 14 bases, with 14 bases sitting between them. The CDR3 covers 10 residues. The CDR3 DNA reads as TGTGCCACCCACCAGGGGAAACTGTTTTTT. This translates into CATHQGKLFF.

The genes are TRBV9 and TRBJ2-2; the D gene is possibly TRBD2 (5 bases). The CDR3 consists of 17 residues. V shed 3 bases and J shed 1 base, with 16 bases lying between them. CDR1 SGDLS and CDR2 YYNGEE come from the germline V gene. CDR3 nucleotide sequence: TGTGCCAGCAGCGCCTCACCCCGGGAACTGAACACCGGGGAGCTGTTTTTT. Its protein product is CASSASPRELNTGELFF.

The chain links TRBV29-1 to TRBJ2-7; 8 bases align to TRBD2. The V and J ends lost 6 bases and 0 bases, in that order; junction bases with no gene match: 7. The CDR3 totals 14 residues. Per germline, CDR1 SQVTM and CDR2 ANQGSEA. CDR3 in amino acids: CSVVRTSNSYEQYF. As DNA, the CDR3 is TGCAGCGTCGTAAGGACTAGCAACTCCTACGAGCAGTACTTC.

The rearrangement uses TRBV6-6 and TRBJ1-4, with D unresolved. In germline, CDR1 is MNHNY, CDR2 SVGAGI (reference sequence). This CDR3 is built from 11 residues. V lost 8 bases and J lost 13, with 14 bases in between. In DNA form, the CDR3 reads TGTGCCAGCTTGGAGGGTGCCAGACTGTTTTTT. It is translated as CASLEGARLFF.

This rearrangement joins TRBV11-2 to TRBJ2-7; TRBD2 agrees at 12 bases. V shed 3 bases, J shed 12 bases, and the junction held 3 bases outside the gene matches. CDR1 and CDR2 (germline): SGHAT, FQNNGV. There are 12 residues in the CDR3. CDR3 amino acids: CASSFASGGVYF. CDR3 DNA: TGTGCCAGCAGCTTCGCTAGCGGGGGGGTGTACTTC.

The chain recombines TRBV19 with TRBJ1-2; D remains unclear. This CDR3 spans 13 amino acids. Between the trimmed V and J ends, which lost 6 bases and 6 bases, there was a span of 14 bases. Germline V gives CDR1 LNHDA, CDR2 SQIVND (reference sequence). The CDR3 region has the DNA TGTGCCAGTAGCCCCGGGCAACGAGATGGCTACACCTTC. Translating it yields CASSPGQRDGYTF. Full variable domain (remainder filled in from reference TRBV19 and TRBJ1-2): DGGITQSPKYLFRKEGQNVTLSCEQNLNHDAMYWYRQDPGQGLRLIYYSQIVNDFQKGDIAEGYSVSREKKESFPLTVTSAQKNPTAFYLCASSPGQRDGYTFGSGTRLTVV.

V gene TRBV29-1 combines with J gene TRBJ1-2; D is uncertain. The CDR3 consists of 12 residues. The V gene's germline CDR1 is SQVTM and CDR2 ANQGSEA. The ends were cut back, 3 bases at V and 8 bases at J, with 13 bases in the middle. The CDR3 nucleotides read TGCAGCGTTGATTACCCCAGTCTAGGCTACACCTTC. Protein: CSVDYPSLGYTF.

Only one count was recorded for this clone. The J gene is TRBJ1-6, the V gene TRBV6-4; a possible D gene is TRBD1 (6 bases). CDR3 length: 13 residues. V gave up 4 bases and J gave up 10 bases, with 11 bases separating them. Germline V gene sequence: CDR1 MRHNA, CDR2 SNTAGT. CDR3 in amino acids: CASSGTADSPLHF. The CDR3, as DNA: TGTGCCAGCAGTGGGACAGCTGACTCACCCCTCCACTTT.

This chain uses TRBV9 with TRBJ1-1; D unclear. CDR1 and CDR2 (germline): SGDLS, YYNGEE. The CDR3 consists of 13 residues. The V gene lost 0 bases and the J gene lost 3 bases, with 6 bases spanning the gap. The DNA of the CDR3 is TGTGCCAGCAGCGTAGAGATCTACACTGAAGCTTTCTTT. This sequence encodes CASSVEIYTEAFF.